A selection of T cell receptor beta chains follows, all from one sample in a study of cytomegalovirus exposure and HLA in healthy donors. Repertoires were generated with immunoSEQ multiplex PCR, while TCRdb's copy carries only in-frame clones and drops some. The table includes roughly 170,000 clones, 80% detected once. Sequencing used PBMCs. The receptors stem from a man aged 25 to 40 in good health and CMV-seropositive. Both conserved end residues are part of each CDR3. D genes are given only for firm matches. The size field is filled for only some rows; it gives once, few, many or a size class.

size: few; J: TRBJ1-1; D: .; length: 12; V: TRBV10-1; CDR3: CASSESGAEAFF; DNA: TGCGCCAGCAGTGAGTCCGGGGCTGAAGCTTTCTTT
size: .; J: TRBJ2-7; D: .; length: 16; V: TRBV7-2; CDR3: CASSLRQGGQMYEQYF; DNA: TGTGCCAGCAGCTTACGCCAAGGAGGTCAAATGTACGAGCAGTACTTC
size: once; J: TRBJ1-4; D: TRBD1; length: 15; V: TRBV5-1; CDR3: CASSKNRGNNEKLFF; DNA: TGCGCCAGCAGCAAAAACAGGGGCAACAATGAAAAACTGTTTTTT
size: .; J: TRBJ2-6; D: .; length: 15; V: TRBV29-1; CDR3: CSVIPGAVGANVLTF; DNA: TGCAGCGTTATCCCAGGGGCCGTTGGGGCCAACGTCCTGACTTTC
size: .; J: TRBJ1-1; D: .; length: 14; V: TRBV7-2; CDR3: CASSTTGGDTEAFF; DNA: TGTGCCAGCAGCACCACGGGGGGAGACACTGAAGCTTTCTTT
size: .; J: TRBJ2-1; D: .; length: 13; V: TRBV6-6; CDR3: CASSSPRGNEQFF; DNA: TGTGCCAGCAGCTCCCCGAGGGGGAATGAGCAGTTCTTC
size: .; J: TRBJ2-1; D: TRBD2; length: 16; V: TRBV11-2; CDR3: CASSSTPAGGPNEQFF; DNA: TGTGCCAGCAGCTCAACCCCAGCGGGGGGGCCCAATGAGCAGTTCTTC
size: few; J: TRBJ1-5; D: .; length: 14; V: TRBV30; CDR3: CAWSVGRANQPQHF; DNA: TGTGCCTGGAGTGTAGGCAGGGCCAATCAGCCCCAGCATTTT
size: .; J: TRBJ1-5; D: .; length: 12; V: TRBV29-1; CDR3: CSAGDLNQPQHF; DNA: TGCAGCGCGGGGGACTTAAATCAGCCCCAGCATTTT
size: .; J: TRBJ1-2; D: TRBD1; length: 14; V: TRBV11-3; CDR3: CASSLGGQPQGYTF; DNA: TGTGCCAGCAGCTTAGGGGGACAGCCGCAGGGCTACACCTTC
size: .; J: TRBJ1-3; D: .; length: 13; V: TRBV27; CDR3: CASSSREGDTIYF; DNA: TGTGCCAGCAGTTCCCGGGAGGGTGACACCATATATTTT
size: many; J: TRBJ2-2; D: TRBD1; length: 15; V: TRBV6-4; CDR3: CASSEGTGGTGELFF; DNA: TGTGCCAGCAGTGAGGGGACAGGGGGCACCGGGGAGCTGTTTTTT
size: few; J: TRBJ1-5; D: .; length: 15; V: TRBV2; CDR3: CASSEDGYSNQPQHF; DNA: TGTGCCAGCAGTGAAGACGGGTATAGCAATCAGCCCCAGCATTTT
size: .; J: TRBJ2-1; D: TRBD2; length: 15; V: TRBV7-6; CDR3: CASSLLAGGYNEQFF; DNA: TGTGCCAGCAGCTTATTAGCGGGAGGCTACAATGAGCAGTTCTTC
size: few; J: TRBJ2-1; D: .; length: 15; V: TRBV15; CDR3: CATSRDIASYNEQFF; DNA: TGTGCCACCAGCAGAGACATAGCATCCTACAATGAGCAGTTCTTC
size: .; J: TRBJ2-1; D: .; length: 12; V: TRBV9; CDR3: CASRGASNEQFF; DNA: TGTGCCAGCAGGGGAGCTAGCAATGAGCAGTTCTTC
size: .; J: TRBJ2-5; D: .; length: 15; V: TRBV6-5; CDR3: CASSSPAGLRETQYF; DNA: TGTGCCAGCAGTTCCCCGGCAGGTCTGCGAGAGACCCAGTACTTC
size: .; J: TRBJ2-2; D: .; length: 15; V: TRBV9; CDR3: CASSPRWRDTGELFF; DNA: TGTGCCAGCAGTCCCAGGTGGCGAGACACCGGGGAGCTGTTTTTT
size: .; J: TRBJ1-5; D: TRBD1; length: 15; V: TRBV6-5; CDR3: CASSRDRDSNQPQHF; DNA: TGTGCCAGCAGCCGGGACAGGGATAGCAATCAGCCCCAGCATTTT
size: few; J: TRBJ2-3; D: .; length: 15; V: TRBV7-8; CDR3: CASSLVGLAPDTQYF; DNA: TGTGCCAGCAGCTTAGTTGGTCTAGCCCCAGATACGCAGTATTTT
size: .; J: TRBJ1-5; D: .; length: 14; V: TRBV28; CDR3: CASSLDPEVQPQHF; DNA: TGTGCCAGCAGTTTAGATCCCGAGGTTCAGCCCCAGCATTTT
size: .; J: TRBJ1-6; D: TRBD1; length: 14; V: TRBV7-6; CDR3: CASSLADRDSPLHF; DNA: TGTGCCAGCAGCTTAGCGGACAGGGACTCACCCCTCCACTTT
size: once; J: TRBJ1-4; D: TRBD1; length: 15; V: TRBV4-1; CDR3: CASSQPDRDQEKLFF; DNA: TGCGCCAGCAGCCAACCCGACAGGGATCAGGAAAAACTGTTTTTT
size: .; J: TRBJ1-5; D: .; length: 15; V: TRBV2; CDR3: CASSVSRSGNQPQHF; DNA: TGTGCCAGCAGTGTTTCCAGGTCGGGGAATCAGCCCCAGCATTTT
size: .; J: TRBJ2-3; D: .; length: 16; V: TRBV10-1; CDR3: CASSDPAGIGTDTQYF; DNA: TGCGCCAGCAGTGATCCCGCAGGGATAGGGACAGATACGCAGTATTTT
size: .; J: TRBJ1-5; D: TRBD1; length: 15; V: TRBV19; CDR3: CASNSAGGHGGPQHF; DNA: TGTGCCAGTAATAGCGCAGGGGGCCACGGGGGACCCCAGCATTTT
size: .; J: TRBJ2-5; D: .; length: 15; V: TRBV6-1; CDR3: CASSESRVLQETQYF; DNA: TGTGCCAGCAGTGAGAGCAGGGTTTTGCAAGAGACCCAGTACTTC
size: .; J: TRBJ2-2; D: .; length: 15; V: TRBV5-1; CDR3: CASSLDAASSGELFF; DNA: TGCGCCAGCAGCTTGGACGCCGCGTCGTCCGGGGAGCTGTTTTTT
size: .; J: TRBJ2-1; D: TRBD2; length: 13; V: TRBV6-5; CDR3: CASRPGLAAWQFF; DNA: TGTGCCAGCCGACCGGGACTAGCGGCGTGGCAGTTCTTC
size: .; J: TRBJ2-7; D: TRBD2; length: 15; V: TRBV19; CDR3: CASSTTSGETYEQYF; DNA: TGTGCCAGTAGTACTACTAGCGGGGAGACCTACGAGCAGTACTTC
size: .; J: TRBJ2-1; D: TRBD2; length: 17; V: TRBV28; CDR3: CASSLRASGTRGDEQFF; DNA: TGTGCCAGCAGTTTAAGGGCTAGCGGCACCCGAGGGGATGAGCAGTTCTTC
size: .; J: TRBJ2-3; D: .; length: 13; V: TRBV6-1; CDR3: CASSYSVTDTQYF; DNA: TGTGCCAGCAGTTATTCAGTCACAGATACGCAGTATTTT
size: few; J: TRBJ1-5; D: .; length: 15; V: TRBV28; CDR3: CASSLQVTSNQPQHF; DNA: TGTGCCAGCAGTTTACAGGTGACGAGCAATCAGCCCCAGCATTTT
size: .; J: TRBJ2-5; D: TRBD2; length: 16; V: TRBV7-9; CDR3: CASSLVIAGGQETQYF; DNA: TGTGCCAGCAGCTTAGTGATTGCGGGGGGGCAAGAGACCCAGTACTTC
size: few; J: TRBJ1-1; D: .; length: 14; V: TRBV2; CDR3: CASRTEQGNTEAFF; DNA: TGTGCCAGCAGAACCGAACAGGGGAACACTGAAGCTTTCTTT
size: .; J: TRBJ1-2; D: .; length: 13; V: TRBV11-3; CDR3: CASSPSPGLVSHW; DNA: TGTGCCAGCAGCCCCTCCCCCGGACTAGTCTCTCATTGG
size: once; J: TRBJ1-2; D: TRBD1; length: 15; V: TRBV5-4; CDR3: CASSLRDRGNYGYTF; DNA: TGTGCCAGCAGCCTCCGGGACAGGGGGAACTATGGCTACACCTTC
size: few; J: TRBJ2-5; D: .; length: 14; V: TRBV25-1; CDR3: CASSDPGRGETQYF; DNA: TGTGCCAGCAGTGATCCAGGCCGGGGGGAGACCCAGTACTTC
size: .; J: TRBJ2-7; D: TRBD1; length: 15; V: TRBV5-4; CDR3: CASTKVGTGTYEQYF; DNA: TGTGCCAGCACCAAGGTGGGGACAGGCACCTACGAGCAGTACTTC